This T cell receptor (beta chain) originates from a study of persistence of HIV-infected CD4 T cells. General study results and limits: The rare CMV-responding cells with HIV-1 proviruses were not separately TCR-sequenced.

About this clone itself: The antigen is not known.

The CDR3 has 15 amino acids. Germline assignment: CDR1 KGHDR and CDR2 SFDVKD. V dropped 7 bases and J dropped 3; count of bases not matched to a gene: 6. An overlapping HIV-1 Gag peptide pool stimulated these cells at about 0.94 ug/peptide/mL. Responding CD4+ T cells were sorted by upregulation of both CD40 ligand and CD69. This was the immunoSEQ version 4 assay in survey mode. TCRdb's copy holds only in-frame clones and misses some; the assay was immunoSEQ multiplex PCR. The sample records around 32,000 clones, approximately 70% being singletons. The input for sequencing was CD4+ T cells sorted from PBMCs after roughly 18-hour stimulation, taken from a patient who received antiretroviral therapy. The chain uses TRBV24-1 and TRBJ2-2; TRBD1 agrees at 8 bases. This clonotype was obtained from an adult man with HIV who was CMV-seropositive. The CDR3 sequence: CATSPGQVDTGELFF. The CDR3 DNA follows: TGTGCCACCAGCCCGGGACAGGTGGACACCGGGGAGCTGTTTTTT.